The rows below give T cell receptor beta chains drawn from one sample of a study of graft-versus-host responses after intestinal transplantation. Data came from immunoSEQ multiplex PCR; TCRdb stores just in-frame clones and leaves some out. The sample lists over 100,000 clones; approximately 84% were seen once. These receptors lack a known antigen. Sequenced material: unstimulated CD4+ T cells sorted from spleen or lymph node cells, taken before intestinal transplant. The receptors derive from a human donor who received an intestinal transplant. Both conserved end residues are part of each CDR3. A D gene is named only where the DNA matches it firmly. Clone size, where shown, is once, few, many, or a class for clones that have expanded.

NA	TRBD1	TRBV19	TRBJ2-6	TGTGCCACCGGGACAGTCGACTCTGGGGCCAACGTCCTGACTTTC	CATGTVDSGANVLTF
NA	TRBD1	TRBV6-1	TRBJ2-3	TGTGCCAGCAATCCTTTGGGACAGGGCACAGATACGCAGTATTTT	CASNPLGQGTDTQYF
NA	TRBD1	TRBV27	TRBJ1-3	TGTGCCAGCAGTCCTCACCAGGGGGCAGGCGGAAACACCATATATTTT	CASSPHQGAGGNTIYF
NA	NA	TRBV4-2	TRBJ1-2	TGTGCCAGCAGCCAAGGCCAGGGCTACTATGGCTACACCTTC	CASSQGQGYYGYTF
NA	NA	TRBV7-7	TRBJ1-6	TGTGCCAGCCTACCGACACCGAGCTCCTATAATTCACCCCTCCACTTT	CASLPTPSSYNSPLHF
NA	TRBD1	TRBV28	TRBJ2-7	TGTGCCAGCACCGGCGGGACAGGGATCTCCTACGAGCAGTACTTC	CASTGGTGISYEQYF
NA	NA	TRBV6-1	TRBJ2-5	TGTGCCAGCAGTGAAAGGGGCCGGGGGAGGTACCAAGAGACCCAGTACTTC	CASSERGRGRYQETQYF
NA	TRBD1	TRBV4-2	TRBJ1-4	TGTGCCAGCAGCTGGGACAGGGGAAAACTGTTTTTT	CASSWDRGKLFF
NA	NA	TRBV7-2	TRBJ2-1	TGTGCCAGCCTCTCTAGCTCCTACAATGAGCAGTTCTTC	CASLSSSYNEQFF
few	NA	TRBV21-1	TRBJ2-1	TGTGCCAGCAGCAAAACCGGGACAACCTACAATGAGCAGTTCTTC	CASSKTGTTYNEQFF
NA	NA	TRBV19	TRBJ2-5	TGTGCCAGTAGTATAGACGTAGGGGGGGAGACCCAGTACTTC	CASSIDVGGETQYF
NA	NA	TRBV28	TRBJ2-5	TGTGCCAGCAGTTCGGGGTGGGAGACCCAGTACTTC	CASSSGWETQYF
NA	TRBD1	TRBV30	TRBJ1-4	TGTACGGGACAGTTTAATGAAAAACTGTTTTTT	CTGQFNEKLFF
NA	TRBD1	TRBV7-9	TRBJ2-7	TGTGCCAGCAGCCTACTCCAGGGGGTTGGGGCTGTGGAGCAGTACTTC	CASSLLQGVGAVEQYF
few	NA	TRBV6-5	TRBJ1-3	TGTGCCAGCGGAGGAGTAATCGGAAACACCATATATTTT	CASGGVIGNTIYF
NA	NA	TRBV7-9	TRBJ1-6	TGTGCCAGCAGCTTAGATGATTCACCCCTCCACTTT	CASSLDDSPLHF
NA	NA	TRBV7-9	TRBJ1-2	TGTGCCAGCAGCTTAGGCCCTCGCCAATCCTATGGCTACACCTTC	CASSLGPRQSYGYTF
NA	TRBD1	TRBV18	TRBJ2-5	TGTGCCAGCTCACAGCAAGACAGGGTGGAGACCCAGTACTTC	CASSQQDRVETQYF
NA	TRBD1	TRBV2	TRBJ1-4	TGTGCCAGCAGCCCCCGGACAGGGCGGAATGAAAAACTGTTTTTT	CASSPRTGRNEKLFF
once	TRBD2	TRBV19	TRBJ2-2	TGTGCCAGTAGTATAGTAGTCGGGGGGGCCGGGGAGCTGTTTTTT	CASSIVVGGAGELFF
NA	NA	TRBV30	TRBJ2-5	TGTGCCTGGAGACACCAAGGGACCCAGTACTTC	CAWRHQGTQYF
NA	NA	TRBV5-4	TRBJ2-3	TGTGCCAGCAGCGATAGGGGTTCACGAGTGGCAGATACGCAGTATTTT	CASSDRGSRVADTQYF
NA	NA	TRBV4-1	TRBJ2-5	TGCGCCAGCAGCCCCAGGGTAGTGAAAGAGACCCAGTACTTC	CASSPRVVKETQYF
NA	TRBD1	TRBV6-5	TRBJ1-2	TGTGCCAGCAGTTACTCGGGACAGGGAAGTTATGGCTACACCTTC	CASSYSGQGSYGYTF
NA	NA	TRBV5-4	TRBJ1-6	TGTGCCAGCAGCTTGGGAGATTCACCCCTCCACTTT	CASSLGDSPLHF
NA	TRBD2	TRBV5-1	TRBJ2-7	TGCGCCAGCAGCCCCCCGGGACTATCCTACGAGCAGTACTTC	CASSPPGLSYEQYF
NA	TRBD2	TRBV10-3	TRBJ2-1	TGTGCCATCAGTGAGCCCGGGACTAGCGGGAGTTATGAGCAGTTCTTC	CAISEPGTSGSYEQFF
once	NA	TRBV7-2	TRBJ2-7	TGTGCCAGCAGCTTCCGGGCCCCAAGGAACGAGCAGTACTTC	CASSFRAPRNEQYF
NA	NA	TRBV9	TRBJ2-1	TGTGCCAGCAGCGTAGATCCAGGACGGGACAATGAGCAGTTCTTC	CASSVDPGRDNEQFF
NA	NA	TRBV9	TRBJ2-1	TGTGCCAGCAGCGTAGAGGGCCGGAGGGAGAATGAGCAGTTCTTC	CASSVEGRRENEQFF
NA	NA	TRBV7-2	TRBJ2-5	TGTGCCAGCAGTTTTTCCGAAGAAGAGACCCAGTACTTC	CASSFSEEETQYF
once	TRBD1	TRBV6-5	TRBJ1-1	TGTGCCGCATACAGGGGGCTGACTGAAGCTTTCTTT	CAAYRGLTEAFF
NA	NA	TRBV9	TRBJ1-2	TGTGCCAGCAGCGTAGAGGTCGGCGGACGGGACTATGGCTACACCTTC	CASSVEVGGRDYGYTF
few	NA	TRBV6-1	TRBJ1-1	TGTGCCAGCAGGACTAACAGGGACACTGAAGCTTTCTTT	CASRTNRDTEAFF
NA	TRBD2	TRBV30	TRBJ2-5	TGTGCCTGGGCCGGTTGGGCGGGAGGGCTGGAGACCCAGTACTTC	CAWAGWAGGLETQYF
NA	TRBD2	TRBV9	TRBJ2-5	TGTGCCAGCAGCGTAGGGCGGGAGGGCGCCCAAGAGACCCAATACTTC	CASSVGREGAQETQYF
NA	TRBD1	TRBV15	TRBJ2-7	TGTGCCACCAGCACAGGGGGCGCCGGGTCGGCCTACGAGCAGTACTTC	CATSTGGAGSAYEQYF
NA	TRBD2	TRBV5-4	TRBJ2-7	TGTGCCAGCAGCTTGGGTGGGACTAGCGGGACCTACGAGCAGTACTTC	CASSLGGTSGTYEQYF
once	TRBD2	TRBV10-3	TRBJ2-7	TGTGCCATCAGGGCGGGAGCCGTAGGGGAGCAGTACTTC	CAIRAGAVGEQYF
NA	NA	TRBV11-2	TRBJ2-1	TGTGCCAGCAGCTTCAGGCAGGGCCCCTACAATGAGCAGTTCTTC	CASSFRQGPYNEQFF
NA	NA	TRBV4-1	TRBJ2-5	TGCGCCAGCAGCCACCTAAAGACAGTCGGGAGAGAGACCCAGTACTTC	CASSHLKTVGRETQYF